The clone carrying this T cell receptor (beta chain) was found a few times. What it binds is not known. This sample was included in a study of T cell repertoires in cytomegalovirus infection. General study findings and limits: There were carriers of CMV plus the relevant HLA, and cumulative public TCR beta family frequency identified them. In two of eight donors, the top clonotype was HLA-C-restricted CMV-specific.

CDR1 is SEHNR and CDR2 is FQNEAQ in the germline V gene (reference sequence). Trimming took 4 bases from V and 1 from J, leaving 10 bases between them. This CDR3 is built from 14 residues. TCRdb processed the reads anew with MiXCR; each CDR3 protein has one entry. The repertoire consists of about 100,000 distinct CDR3 sequences, with more than 15% occurring once and the leading ten covering approximately 7.6%. The material sequenced was PBMCs. The genes are TRBV7-9 and TRBJ1-1; D is ambiguous. This clonotype originated in a human donor in good health (CMV status not recorded). Some clones in this sample may be carry-over from other donors' samples. The CDR3: CASSWFFGNTEAFF. Written as DNA, the CDR3 is TGTGCCAGCAGCTGGTTTTTCGGGAACACTGAAGCTTTCTTT. The full variable domain, completed using reference TRBV7-9 and TRBJ1-1, is DTGVSQNPRHKITKRGQNVTFRCDPISEHNRLYWYRQTLGQGPEFLTYFQNEAQLEKSRLLSDRFSAERPKGSFSTLEIQRTEQGDSAMYLCASSWFFGNTEAFFGQGTRLTVV.